This TCR beta chain derives from a study of T and B cells in COVID-19 patients. Regarding the study as a whole: In COVID-19 patients, T cell receptor beta variable and joining gene use was reportedly strongly skewed. Blood from mildly ill patients while symptomatic, and early samples from severe cases, were scarce.

With 3 bases clipped from V and 3 bases from J, the junction kept 5 bases outside the gene matches. Germline V CDR1 and CDR2: LNHDA, SQIVND (reference sequence). The CDR3 is 15 amino acids. Details on this clonotype: The antigen is not known.

TRB rearrangements were amplified by multiplex PCR with BIOMED2 TRB-A/B primers. A single record per CDR3 protein comes from TCRdb applying MiXCR to the multiplex PCR reads. Found here are around 12,000 distinct CDR3 sequences, 30% of them singletons; the top ten hold approximately 14%. From blood, about 220-500 ng of genomic DNA served as TRB template. The TCR was taken from a human donor with active COVID-19. The chain recombines TRBV19 with TRBJ1-5, with 7 positions matching TRBD1. Sequenced material: blood. The CDR3 nucleotides read TGTGCCAGTAGTATTGAGGGGGCCTTCAATCAGCCCCAGCATTTT. Translation: CASSIEGAFNQPQHF.